This is a list of T cell receptor beta chains from one sample in a study of beta chain features in type 1 diabetes. TCRdb keeps only in-frame clones here, not all; method: immunoSEQ multiplex PCR. The sample carries 150,000 or so clones, over 7.5% recorded once. The sequenced material came from central memory CD4+ T cells from blood. Every receptor here comes from a woman aged 18-29 years in good health. Each CDR3 is given with its conserved first and last residue. A D gene is named only where the DNA matches it firmly. The listing skips clone size in some rows; elsewhere it reads once, few, many or a size class.

v_gene,d_gene,j_gene,abundance,CDR3aa,CDR3nt
TRBV12-5,.,TRBJ1-2,few,CASGLGLFYGYTF,TGTGCTAGTGGCCTGGGACTTTTCTATGGCTACACCTTC
TRBV30,.,TRBJ2-1,.,CAWNKAVWGEQFF,TGTGCCTGGAACAAAGCGGTTTGGGGTGAGCAGTTCTTC
TRBV29-1,.,TRBJ1-2,many,CSVLDLDGYTF,TGCAGCGTCCTAGACCTGGATGGCTACACCTTC
TRBV5-1,.,TRBJ2-2,.,CASSLLSGTGELFF,TGCGCCAGCAGCTTGCTATCTGGCACCGGGGAGCTGTTTTTT
TRBV30,.,TRBJ1-1,few,CAWSRGYTEAFF,TGTGCCTGGAGTAGGGGTTACACTGAAGCTTTCTTT
TRBV7-9,TRBD1,TRBJ1-6,few,CASSFQGASDSPLHF,TGTGCCAGCAGCTTCCAGGGGGCTAGTGATTCACCCCTCCACTTT
TRBV5-4,TRBD1,TRBJ2-5,.,CASSKTGSGQETQYF,TGTGCCAGCAGCAAGACAGGGTCGGGACAAGAGACCCAGTACTTC
TRBV25-1,TRBD2,TRBJ2-7,.,CASSPRGGAYEQYF,TGTGCCAGCAGTCCGAGGGGAGGGGCCTACGAGCAGTACTTC
TRBV23-1,TRBD1,TRBJ1-2,few,CASISSNPGQGWCGYTF,TGCGCCAGCATTAGCTCGAATCCGGGACAGGGTTGGTGTGGCTACACCTTC
TRBV6-6,.,TRBJ1-2,.,CASSYKRDSLGYTF,TGTGCCAGCAGTTACAAAAGAGACAGCCTTGGCTACACCTTC
TRBV4-2,.,TRBJ2-2,few,CASSLGERTGELFF,TGTGCCAGCAGCCTCGGAGAACGGACCGGGGAGCTGTTTTTT
TRBV4-1,TRBD1,TRBJ1-4,few,CASSHGTGATNEKLFF,TGCGCCAGCAGCCACGGTACAGGGGCGACTAATGAAAAACTGTTTTTT
TRBV18,.,TRBJ1-5,.,CASSPSGGNQPQHF,TGTGCCAGCTCACCCTCAGGGGGCAATCAGCCCCAGCATTTT
TRBV30,.,TRBJ1-4,.,CASSRESGEKLFF,TGTGCCTCCAGCAGGGAATCCGGTGAAAAACTGTTTTTT
TRBV18,.,TRBJ1-2,.,CASSEAASNYGYTF,TGTGCCAGCTCAGAAGCGGCCTCTAACTATGGCTACACCTTC
TRBV7-9,TRBD2,TRBJ2-3,.,CASSPTSGGSDTQYF,TGTGCCAGCAGCCCTACTAGCGGGGGATCAGATACGCAGTATTTT
TRBV5-1,TRBD2,TRBJ2-1,.,CASSLTSGLEQFF,TGCGCCAGCAGCTTGACCTCGGGACTAGAGCAGTTCTTC
TRBV19,.,TRBJ2-1,.,CASSMLQKQFF,TGTGCCAGTAGTATGTTACAGAAGCAGTTCTTC
TRBV5-6,.,TRBJ1-6,few,CASSGTRAGQDSPLHF,TGTGCCAGCAGCGGTACGCGGGCGGGGCAGGATTCACCCCTCCACTTT
TRBV7-2,TRBD2,TRBJ2-7,.,CASSLAGSGGYEQYF,TGTGCCAGCAGCTTAGCAGGTAGCGGGGGTTACGAGCAGTACTTC
TRBV5-1,.,TRBJ2-7,.,CASSLDRLREQYF,TGCGCCAGCAGCTTGGACAGGCTCAGGGAGCAGTACTTC
TRBV5-1,.,TRBJ1-2,.,CASSLDGQNYGYTF,TGCGCCAGCAGCTTGGATGGACAGAACTATGGCTACACCTTC
TRBV28,TRBD1,TRBJ1-1,.,CASSLRTGGRSEAFF,TGTGCCAGCAGTTTGCGGACAGGGGGACGATCTGAAGCTTTCTTT
TRBV5-5,.,TRBJ2-7,few,CASSSRNQQYEQYF,TGTGCCAGCAGCTCCCGAAACCAACAGTACGAGCAGTACTTC
TRBV18,TRBD1,TRBJ1-2,.,CASSAGGKYGYTF,TGTGCCAGCTCGGCAGGGGGCAAGTATGGCTACACCTTC
TRBV7-9,TRBD2,TRBJ2-5,few,CASSGRLAQETQYF,TGTGCCAGCAGCGGGCGACTAGCCCAAGAGACCCAGTACTTC
TRBV4-1,.,TRBJ2-7,many,CASSQVVAGVTEQYF,TGCGCCAGCAGCCAAGTAGTGGCAGGGGTCACCGAGCAGTACTTC
TRBV5-1,TRBD1,TRBJ1-1,.,CASSSGTGGTEAFF,TGCGCCAGCAGCTCCGGGACAGGGGGCACTGAAGCTTTCTTT
TRBV5-7,.,TRBJ1-4,few,CASSLGQDNEKLFF,TGTGCCAGCAGCTTGGGACAGGATAATGAAAAACTGTTTTTT
TRBV5-1,TRBD1,TRBJ2-5,few,CASSQGQKQETQYF,TGCGCCAGCAGCCAGGGACAGAAACAAGAGACCCAGTACTTC
TRBV30,.,TRBJ1-2,few,CAWSVSMSGYTF,TGTGCCTGGAGTGTATCCATGTCTGGCTACACCTTC
TRBV28,.,TRBJ2-7,.,CASRLSGQGYEQYF,TGTGCCAGCAGGCTGTCCGGTCAGGGGTACGAGCAGTACTTC
TRBV7-9,.,TRBJ2-7,.,CASSYGAAEGEQYF,TGTGCCAGCAGTTATGGGGCAGCTGAAGGGGAGCAGTACTTC
TRBV6-6,.,TRBJ1-5,many,CAHSVPDGQPQHF,TGTGCCCACTCGGTCCCCGATGGTCAGCCCCAGCATTTT
TRBV7-8,.,TRBJ1-1,.,CASSSVIAEAFF,TGTGCCAGCAGCTCCGTTATCGCTGAAGCTTTCTTT
TRBV5-1,TRBD2,TRBJ2-1,few,CASTSRTSQNEQFF,TGCGCCAGCACTTCCCGGACTAGTCAAAATGAGCAGTTCTTC
TRBV6-5,TRBD1,TRBJ2-7,few,CASSTGGTSYEQYF,TGTGCCAGCAGTACAGGGGGGACCTCCTACGAGCAGTACTTC
TRBV7-2,TRBD1,TRBJ1-2,.,CASSLYRGSGYTF,TGTGCCAGCAGCCTCTACAGGGGCTCTGGCTACACCTTC
TRBV6-5,.,TRBJ1-2,few,CASSLLSGGELRGYTF,TGTGCCAGCAGTTTATTATCAGGAGGGGAGCTAAGGGGCTACACCTTC
TRBV5-6,.,TRBJ2-6,few,CASSFRGSGANVLTF,TGTGCCAGCAGCTTTAGGGGGTCTGGGGCCAACGTCCTGACTTTC
TRBV7-3,.,TRBJ2-2,.,CASSPLFGGGELFF,TGTGCCAGCAGCCCTCTGTTCGGGGGCGGGGAGCTGTTTTTT
TRBV5-1,TRBD1,TRBJ1-1,.,CASSFQSGGTEAFF,TGCGCCAGCAGCTTTCAATCAGGGGGTACTGAAGCTTTCTTT
TRBV5-1,TRBD1,TRBJ1-1,few,CASSWGQGITEAFF,TGCGCCAGCAGCTGGGGACAGGGGATCACTGAAGCTTTCTTT
TRBV5-1,.,TRBJ2-1,.,CASSLQGPSYNEQFF,TGCGCCAGCAGCTTACAGGGCCCGTCCTACAATGAGCAGTTCTTC
TRBV10-3,TRBD2,TRBJ2-3,.,CAISEGTSAGLDTQYF,TGTGCCATCAGTGAAGGGACTAGCGCCGGGCTAGATACGCAGTATTTT
TRBV30,TRBD1,TRBJ1-2,few,CAWSVLKTGGYGYTF,TGTGCCTGGAGTGTACTAAAGACAGGGGGGTATGGCTACACCTTC
TRBV7-9,TRBD2,TRBJ2-5,few,CASSLLAGDETQYF,TGTGCCAGCAGCCTTCTAGCGGGGGATGAGACCCAGTACTTC
TRBV5-1,TRBD1,TRBJ2-3,few,CASSFGVTGEPDTQYF,TGCGCCAGCAGCTTTGGAGTGACAGGGGAACCAGATACGCAGTATTTT
TRBV29-1,.,TRBJ2-6,many,CSAYISGANVLTF,TGCAGCGCTTACATCTCTGGGGCCAACGTCCTGACTTTC
TRBV19,TRBD1,TRBJ2-5,few,CASSSGQLQETQYF,TGTGCCAGTAGTTCGGGACAGCTCCAAGAGACCCAGTACTTC
TRBV27,TRBD2,TRBJ2-1,.,CASSLREGVYNEQFF,TGTGCCAGCAGTTTACGGGAGGGCGTATACAATGAGCAGTTCTTC
TRBV29-1,.,TRBJ2-5,few,CSVGVGAQETQYF,TGCAGCGTTGGGGTAGGGGCGCAAGAGACCCAGTACTTC
TRBV11-2,TRBD1,TRBJ2-7,few,CASRGTGARPGEQYF,TGTGCCAGCAGGGGGACAGGGGCTCGACCGGGGGAGCAGTACTTC
TRBV27,TRBD1,TRBJ1-1,.,CASSSQGVMNTEAFF,TGTGCCAGCAGTTCCCAGGGGGTTATGAACACTGAAGCTTTCTTT
TRBV10-1,.,TRBJ1-5,.,CAIYLGLKYSNQPQHF,TGCGCCATCTACCTAGGACTGAAATATAGCAATCAGCCCCAGCATTTT
TRBV20-1,.,TRBJ2-3,.,CSASADGTQYF,TGCAGTGCTAGCGCGGATGGTACGCAGTATTTT
TRBV30,.,TRBJ1-1,few,CAWSGRRQGQAFF,TGTGCCTGGAGTGGAAGAAGGCAGGGGCAAGCTTTCTTT